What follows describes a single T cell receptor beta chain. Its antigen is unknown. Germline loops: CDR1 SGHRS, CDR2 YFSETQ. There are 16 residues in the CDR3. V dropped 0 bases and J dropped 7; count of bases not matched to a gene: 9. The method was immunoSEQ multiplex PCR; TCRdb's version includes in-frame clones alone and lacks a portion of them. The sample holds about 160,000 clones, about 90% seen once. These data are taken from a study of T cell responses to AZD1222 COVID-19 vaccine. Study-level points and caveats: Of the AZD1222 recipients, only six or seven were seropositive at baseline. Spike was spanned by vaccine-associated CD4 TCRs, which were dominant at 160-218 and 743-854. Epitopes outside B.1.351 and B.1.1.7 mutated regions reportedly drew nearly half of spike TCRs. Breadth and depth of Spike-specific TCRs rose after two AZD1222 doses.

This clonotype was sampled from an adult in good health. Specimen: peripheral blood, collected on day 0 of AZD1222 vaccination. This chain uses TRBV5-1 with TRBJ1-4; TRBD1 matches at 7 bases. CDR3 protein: CASSLGQGHGIEKLFF. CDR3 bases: TGCGCCAGCAGCTTGGGACAGGGCCACGGGATTGAAAAACTGTTTTTT.